This T cell receptor (beta chain) was observed in a study of T cell repertoires in cytomegalovirus infection. In the study overall: Indications came from public TCR beta signatures; they pointed to CMV infection and to a matching HLA type. Study-wide points: HLA-C-restricted CMV-specific TCR beta clonotypes prevailed in the ex vivo response.

As to this clonotype: Its antigen is as yet unknown.

Per the germline V gene, CDR1 is MDHEN and CDR2 is SYDVKM. This CDR3 comprises 14 residues. The V gene lost 9 bases and the J gene lost 3 bases, with 15 bases spanning the gap. TCRdb recomputed calls from the reads with MiXCR, one row per CDR3 protein. The repertoire consists of around 530,000 distinct CDR3 sequences, with approximately 26% occurring once and the leading ten covering about 12%. Sequencing was done on a sample of PBMCs. The origin of this receptor is a human donor in good health (CMV status not recorded). Some clones in this sample may be carry-over from other donors' samples. The rearrangement joins TRBV28 to TRBJ1-5; D not resolved. The CDR3 here is CASCLVDSNQPQHF. The CDR3, as DNA: TGTGCCAGTTGTCTCGTAGATTCCAATCAGCCCCAGCATTTT.